One T cell receptor beta chain is described in this entry. Blood got drawn at baseline, again on cycle 4 day 1, and then on cycle 7 day 1. Generated by immunoSEQ multiplex PCR, the TCRdb table keeps only in-frame clones and is missing some. The data contain 92,000 or so clones, about 90% of them seen just once; the ten biggest clones take up around 7%. These data originate in a study of OX40 agonist ivuxolimab in advanced cancers. Per the germline V gene, CDR1 is MNHEY and CDR2 is SVGAGI. The length of the CDR3 is 15 residues. The ends were cut back, 4 bases at V and 1 base at J, with 13 bases in the middle.

This TCR derives from an adult with an advanced solid tumor such as melanoma, head and neck, liver or kidney cancer. The sample was CD4+ or CD8+ T cells sorted from blood, taken in a trial of the OX40 agonist ivuxolimab. The V call is TRBV6-5, the J call TRBJ1-1, with D maybe TRBD1 (6 bases). In DNA form, the CDR3 reads TGTGCCAGCAGTTCTCGGGAGGGGGGGAACACTGAAGCTTTCTTT. It codes for CASSSREGGNTEAFF.